The clone carrying this T cell receptor beta chain was counted ten times or more. No antigen is known for it. Sample time point: persistent/refractory GD, antithyroid drugs over 5 years with positive TRAb. The TCR library was made from RNA extracted from PBMCs. All patients originated from an endocrinology department located in Xi'an, China. This specimen belongs to a study of regulatory T cells in long-lasting Graves disease. Study background: Disease was considered persistent Graves' disease after over 5 years of antithyroid drugs (with positive TSH receptor antibodies). Study-level results: Persistent Graves' cases showed lower TCR diversity than newly diagnosed cases. There were preferences for TRBV28, TRBJ1-2 and TRBJ2-5 in persistent disease.

The TCR beta library used iRepertoire HTBI primers with Arm-PCR amplification of CDR3. TCRdb re-analysed the multiplex PCR reads in MiXCR, keeping a single row per CDR3 protein. Here the sample spans 300,000 to 400,000 distinct CDR3 sequences, about 20% being singletons. This CDR3 contains 15 residues. Germline V CDR1 and CDR2: SGHVS, FQNEAQ. J gave up 5 bases and V 4 bases, and 8 bases lay outside the gene matches. This specimen was peripheral blood mononuclear cells (PBMCs), taken when the disease was refractory, from a patient treated with antithyroid drugs. V usage is TRBV7-8 and J usage is TRBJ2-5, with 9 bases that match TRBD1. The TCR was taken from a female donor with Graves disease. The CDR3 region has the DNA TGTGCCAGCAGCTCACAGGGGGCGGCAACTGAGACCCAGTACTTC. Its translation is CASSSQGAATETQYF.